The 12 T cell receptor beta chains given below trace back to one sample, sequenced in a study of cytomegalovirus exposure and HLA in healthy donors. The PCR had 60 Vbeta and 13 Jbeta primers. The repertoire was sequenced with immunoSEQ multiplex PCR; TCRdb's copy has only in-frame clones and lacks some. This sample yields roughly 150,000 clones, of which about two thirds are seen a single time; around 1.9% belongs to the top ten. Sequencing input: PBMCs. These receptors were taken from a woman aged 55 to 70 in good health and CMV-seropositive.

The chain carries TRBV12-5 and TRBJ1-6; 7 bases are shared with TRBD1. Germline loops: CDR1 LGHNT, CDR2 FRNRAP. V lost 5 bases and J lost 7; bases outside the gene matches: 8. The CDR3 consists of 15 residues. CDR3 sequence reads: CASGPPGQLNSPLHF. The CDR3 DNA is TGTGCTAGTGGTCCGCCGGGACAGCTAAATTCACCCCTCCACTTT.

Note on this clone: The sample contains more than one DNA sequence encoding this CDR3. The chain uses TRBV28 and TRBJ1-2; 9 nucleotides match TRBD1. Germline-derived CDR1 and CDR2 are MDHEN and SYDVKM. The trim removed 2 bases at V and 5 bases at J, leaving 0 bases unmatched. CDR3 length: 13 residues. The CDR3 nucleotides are TGTGCCAGCAGTTTAGGACAGGGGTATGGCTACACCTTC. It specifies CASSLGQGYGYTF.

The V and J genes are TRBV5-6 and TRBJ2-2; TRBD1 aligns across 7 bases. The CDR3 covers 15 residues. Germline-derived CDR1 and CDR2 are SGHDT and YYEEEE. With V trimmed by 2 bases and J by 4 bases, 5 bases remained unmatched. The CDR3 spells CASSLQGSVTGELFF. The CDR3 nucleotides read TGTGCCAGCAGCTTACAGGGGTCGGTCACCGGGGAGCTGTTTTTT. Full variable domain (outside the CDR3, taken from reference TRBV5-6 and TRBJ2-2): DAGVTQSPTHLIKTRGQQVTLRCSPKSGHDTVSWYQQALGQGPQFIFQYYEEEERQRGNFPDRFSGHQFPNYSSELNVNALLLGDSALYLCASSLQGSVTGELFFGEGSRLTVL.

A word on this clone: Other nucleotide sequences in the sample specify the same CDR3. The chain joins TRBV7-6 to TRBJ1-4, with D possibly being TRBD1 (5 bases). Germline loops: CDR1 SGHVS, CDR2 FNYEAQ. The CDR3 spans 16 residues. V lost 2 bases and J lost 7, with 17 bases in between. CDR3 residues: CASSLRSRGEGEKLFF. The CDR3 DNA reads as TGTGCCAGCAGCTTAAGGTCCCGGGGGGAAGGTGAAAAACTGTTTTTT.

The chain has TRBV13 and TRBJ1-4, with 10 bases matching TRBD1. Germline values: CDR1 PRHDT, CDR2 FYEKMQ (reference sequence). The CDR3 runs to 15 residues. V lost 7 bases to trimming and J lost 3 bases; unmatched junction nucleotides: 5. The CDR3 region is CASTFGTGANEKLFF. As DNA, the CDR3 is TGTGCCAGCACCTTTGGGACAGGGGCTAATGAAAAACTGTTTTTT.

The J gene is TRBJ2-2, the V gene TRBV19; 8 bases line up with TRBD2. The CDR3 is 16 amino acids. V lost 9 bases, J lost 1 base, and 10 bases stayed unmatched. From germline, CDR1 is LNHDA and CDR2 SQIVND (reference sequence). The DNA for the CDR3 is TGTGCCAGCCGGACCCAAGCGGGAGTGAACACCGGGGAGCTGTTTTTT. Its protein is CASRTQAGVNTGELFF.

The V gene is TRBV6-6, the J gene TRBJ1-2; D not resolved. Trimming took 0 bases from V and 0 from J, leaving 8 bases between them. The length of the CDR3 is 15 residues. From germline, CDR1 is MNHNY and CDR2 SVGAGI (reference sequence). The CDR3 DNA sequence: TGTGCCAGCAGTTACTCGATGGCGGCTAACTATGGCTACACCTTC. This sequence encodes CASSYSMAANYGYTF.

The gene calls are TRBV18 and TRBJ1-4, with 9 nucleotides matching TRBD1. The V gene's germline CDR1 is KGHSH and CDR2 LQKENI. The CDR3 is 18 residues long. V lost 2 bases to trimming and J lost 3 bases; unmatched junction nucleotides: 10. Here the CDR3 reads CASSPDQQGARSNEKLFF. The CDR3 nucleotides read TGTGCCAGCTCACCAGACCAACAGGGGGCTAGATCTAATGAAAAACTGTTTTTT.

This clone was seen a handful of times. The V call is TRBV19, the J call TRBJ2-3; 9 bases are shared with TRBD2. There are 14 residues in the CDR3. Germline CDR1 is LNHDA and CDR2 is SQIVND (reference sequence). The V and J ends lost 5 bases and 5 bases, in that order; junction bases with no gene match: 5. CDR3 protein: CASSSSGTGDTQYF. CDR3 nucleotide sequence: TGTGCCAGTAGTTCTAGCGGGACTGGAGATACGCAGTATTTT.

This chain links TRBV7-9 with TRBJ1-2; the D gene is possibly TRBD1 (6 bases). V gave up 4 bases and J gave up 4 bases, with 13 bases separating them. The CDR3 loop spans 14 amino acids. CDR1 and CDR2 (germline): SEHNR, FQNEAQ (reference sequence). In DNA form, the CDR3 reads TGTGCCAGCAGCTCGGACAGTCTATCCTATGGCTACACCTTC. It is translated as CASSSDSLSYGYTF.

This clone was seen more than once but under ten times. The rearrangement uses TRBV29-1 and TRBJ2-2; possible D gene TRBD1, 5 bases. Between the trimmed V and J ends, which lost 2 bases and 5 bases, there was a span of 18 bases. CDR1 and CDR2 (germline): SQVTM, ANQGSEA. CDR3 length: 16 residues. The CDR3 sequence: CSVETPGNLRTGELFF. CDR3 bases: TGCAGCGTTGAAACCCCAGGGAACTTACGGACCGGGGAGCTGTTTTTT.

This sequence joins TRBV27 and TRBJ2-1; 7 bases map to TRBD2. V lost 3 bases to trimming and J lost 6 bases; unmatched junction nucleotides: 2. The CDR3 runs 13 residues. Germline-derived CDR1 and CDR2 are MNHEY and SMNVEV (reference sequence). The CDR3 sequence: CASSFSGPNEQFF. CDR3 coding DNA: TGTGCCAGCAGTTTTAGCGGGCCCAATGAGCAGTTCTTC.